The entry below describes one T cell receptor beta chain. The antigen remains undetermined. The ends lost 0 bases at V and 5 bases at J; junction bases unmatched: 8. The CDR3 has 16 amino acids. Germline CDR1 SGDLS, CDR2 YYNGEE. Method: immunoSEQ multiplex PCR; TCRdb's copy keeps in-frame clones and lacks some. The top ten clones hold about 1.8% of a sample with roughly 120,000 clones, roughly 94% of them seen once. These data belong to a study of siplizumab effects on memory and regulatory T cells. Findings of the study overall: Proof of suppressive function in proliferating Tregs from siplizumab cultures was not established. The alloresponse seemed to draw substantially on naive T cells, which appeared more diverse than memory cells.

The clonotype originates from a human donor in good health. The genes are TRBV9 and TRBJ2-3, with 8 bases lining up with TRBD2. The sequenced sample consisted of non-Treg CD4+ T cells sorted from blood. The chain's CDR3 is CASSVDLSGILDTQYF. In DNA, the CDR3 is TGTGCCAGCAGCGTAGATCTTAGCGGGATTTTAGATACGCAGTATTTT.